This TCR beta chain was identified during a study of CD8 T cells in ankylosing spondylitis. Points from the study as a whole: Significant enrichment of disease-linked clones was reported in matched ankylosing spondylitis synovial fluid. Researchers report that disease-linked clones proved CD8+ and relatively rare in peripheral blood.

Quantitative 5'-RACE was performed with molecular barcodes, and it yielded the TCR beta libraries. TCRdb itself ran the 5' RACE reads through MiXCR, one entry per CDR3 protein. The top ten clones hold less than 15% of a sample with about 360,000 distinct CDR3 sequences, approximately 22% of them seen once. Comment on this clonotype: No antigen is known for it.

Deletions cut 1 base from V and 3 bases from J, with 14 bases between. This CDR3 has 15 residues. CDR1 is SGHDT and CDR2 is YYEEEE in the germline V gene. The sequence was collected from a male donor with ankylosing spondylitis or in good health (not recorded which). Sequencing was carried out using blood, either unsorted or a sorted T cell fraction (not recorded which). J is TRBJ2-7 and V is TRBV5-6, with unresolved D. In DNA, the CDR3 is TGTGCCAGCAGCTTGCAAGCCCAGGTTAGCTACGAGCAGTACTTC. This encodes CASSLQAQVSYEQYF.